This TCR beta chain appears in the sequencing data of a study of T cell responses to AZD1222 COVID-19 vaccine. CDR1 is SGHNT, CDR2 YYREEE, per germline (reference sequence). V dropped 7 bases and J dropped 4; count of bases not matched to a gene: 13. CDR3 length equals 15 residues. About this clone: Its target is not known.

The method was immunoSEQ multiplex PCR; TCRdb's version includes in-frame clones alone and lacks a portion of them. This table holds 130,000 to 150,000 clones, around nine tenths found once. Study-level points and caveats: CD4 TCRs associated with vaccination spanned spike, dominating at 160-218 and 743-854.

Sequenced material: peripheral blood, taken on day 0 of AZD1222 vaccination. This TCR came from an adult in good health. V usage is TRBV5-4 and J usage is TRBJ2-7, with 8 nucleotides matching TRBD2. CDR3 bases: TGTGCCAGCCAGGACCAGACGGGAGGGCCTTACGAGCAGTACTTC. Translation gives CASQDQTGGPYEQYF.